This note documents a single T cell receptor (beta chain) sequence. What it binds is not known. The data belong to a study of cytomegalovirus exposure and HLA in healthy donors. The study, taken as a whole, reports: At a 0.05 false discovery rate, a later analysis found around 17,000 TCR beta sequences to be associated with HLA alleles. Roughly uniform sequencing depth across donors was assumed, possibly incorrectly. Within a later analysis, the majority of CMV-associated TCR beta chains appeared HLA-restricted.

Primers: 60 Vbeta forward and 13 Jbeta reverse. Assay used: immunoSEQ multiplex PCR; TCRdb lists only in-frame clones, some missing. The repertoire consists of about 110,000 clones, with roughly 72% occurring once and the leading ten covering 7.8%. Germline assignment: CDR1 LGHNT and CDR2 FRNRAP. The CDR3 runs 13 residues. V was shortened by 5 bases and J by 8 bases, with 15 bases between the two germline ends. The sequencing input was PBMCs. The TCR comes from a young man in good health and CMV-seronegative. The rearrangement links TRBV12-5 to TRBJ1-2; possibly TRBD1 for D (6 bases). Here the CDR3 DNA reads TGTGCTAGTGGTCACGAACAGGGAGGGGGCTACACCTTC. Its protein is CASGHEQGGGYTF.